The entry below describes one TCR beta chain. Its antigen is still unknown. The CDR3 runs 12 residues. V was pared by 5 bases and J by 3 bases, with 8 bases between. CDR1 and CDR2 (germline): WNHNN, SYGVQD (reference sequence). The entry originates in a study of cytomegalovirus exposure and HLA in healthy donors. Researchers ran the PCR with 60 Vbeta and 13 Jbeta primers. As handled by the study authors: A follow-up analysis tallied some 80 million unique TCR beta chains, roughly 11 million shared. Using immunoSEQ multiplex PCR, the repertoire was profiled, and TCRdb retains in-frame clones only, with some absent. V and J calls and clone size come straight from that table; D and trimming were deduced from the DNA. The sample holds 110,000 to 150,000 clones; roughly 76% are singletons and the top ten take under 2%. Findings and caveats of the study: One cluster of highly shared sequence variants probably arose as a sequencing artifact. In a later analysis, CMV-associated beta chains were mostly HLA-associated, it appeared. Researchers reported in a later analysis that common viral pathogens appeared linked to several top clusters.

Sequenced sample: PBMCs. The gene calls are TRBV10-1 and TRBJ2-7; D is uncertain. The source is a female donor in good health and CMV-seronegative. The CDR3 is CASSLGFYEQYF. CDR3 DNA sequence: TGCGCCAGCAGTCTCGGTTTCTACGAGCAGTACTTC.